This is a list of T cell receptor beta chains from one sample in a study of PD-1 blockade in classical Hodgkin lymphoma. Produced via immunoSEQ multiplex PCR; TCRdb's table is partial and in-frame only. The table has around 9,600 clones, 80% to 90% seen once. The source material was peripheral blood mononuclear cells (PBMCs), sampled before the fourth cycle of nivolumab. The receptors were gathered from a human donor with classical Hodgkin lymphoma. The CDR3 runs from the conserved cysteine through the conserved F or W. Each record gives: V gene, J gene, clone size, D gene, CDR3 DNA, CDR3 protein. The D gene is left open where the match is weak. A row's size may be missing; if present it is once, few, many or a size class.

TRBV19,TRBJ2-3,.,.,TGTGCCAGCCAGGGGCGAGGATCGCACACAGATACGCAGTATTTT,CASQGRGSHTDTQYF
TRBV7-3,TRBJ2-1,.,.,TGTGCCAGCAGCTTCGGCTGGAGCTCCTACAATGAGCAGTTCTTC,CASSFGWSSYNEQFF
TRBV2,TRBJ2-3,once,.,TGTGCCAGCAGTGACGGACAGTTTGGGACAGATACGCAGTATTTT,CASSDGQFGTDTQYF
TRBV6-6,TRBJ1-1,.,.,TGTGCCAGCAGTTTCACCTTGGACAGCTTGAACACTGAAGCTTTCTTT,CASSFTLDSLNTEAFF
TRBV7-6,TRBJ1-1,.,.,TGTGCCAGCAGCTTAGCCCGGGGAGAAGCTTTCTTT,CASSLARGEAFF
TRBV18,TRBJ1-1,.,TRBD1,TGTGCCAGCTCACCCTTGCGACAGGGACAGGAGACTGAAGCTTTCTTT,CASSPLRQGQETEAFF
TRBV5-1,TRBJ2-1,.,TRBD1,TGCGCCAGCAGCTTGGCCAGCGGGACAGGGGTGCGTGAGCAGTTCTTC,CASSLASGTGVREQFF
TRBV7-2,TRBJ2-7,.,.,TGTGCCAGCAGCTCTATATCCTACGAGCAGTACTTC,CASSSISYEQYF
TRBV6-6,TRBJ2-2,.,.,TGTGCCAGCAGTTACTCGAGGGGGGCCGACACCGGGGAGCTGTTTTTT,CASSYSRGADTGELFF
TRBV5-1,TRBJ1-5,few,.,TGCGCCAGCAGCTTTGTGGGTGGCAATCAGCCCCAGCATTTT,CASSFVGGNQPQHF
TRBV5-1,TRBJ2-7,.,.,TGCGCCAGCAGCTTGGCTAGGGACTACGAGCAGTACTTC,CASSLARDYEQYF
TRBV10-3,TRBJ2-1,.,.,TGTGCCATCAGTCGACAGAGTCGTTCCTACAATGAGCAGTTCTTC,CAISRQSRSYNEQFF
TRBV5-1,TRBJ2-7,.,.,TGCGCCAGCAGCTTGGTAGGAGCGTCCTACGAGCAGTACTTC,CASSLVGASYEQYF
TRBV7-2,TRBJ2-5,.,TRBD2,TGTGCCAGCAGCTCAACGTCGGGGCTAGCGGGTGGGACCCAGTACTTC,CASSSTSGLAGGTQYF
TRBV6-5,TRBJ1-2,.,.,TGTGCCAGCAGTTACGATTTTAACTATGGCTACACCTTC,CASSYDFNYGYTF
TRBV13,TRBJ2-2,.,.,TGTGCCAGCAGCTTAGACCTCACCGGGGAGCTGTTTTTT,CASSLDLTGELFF
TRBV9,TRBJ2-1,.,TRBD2,TGTGCCAGCAGCCCCATGGGGGGGACTAGCGGGAATGAGCAGTTCTTC,CASSPMGGTSGNEQFF
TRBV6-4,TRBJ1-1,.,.,TGTGCCAGCAGTGACAAGGCCGGGACGCACACTGAAGCTTTCTTT,CASSDKAGTHTEAFF
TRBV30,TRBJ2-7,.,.,TGTGCCTGGTCCGAAAACCGCAGTCATATCTACGAGCAGTACTTC,CAWSENRSHIYEQYF
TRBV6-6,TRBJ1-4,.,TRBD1,TGTGCCAGCAGTCAGGGGGCAACTAATGAAAAACTGTTTTTT,CASSQGATNEKLFF
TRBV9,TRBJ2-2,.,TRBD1,TGTGCCAGCACCAGGACAGGGGGCGCCAGGGACGGGGAGCTGTTTTTT,CASTRTGGARDGELFF
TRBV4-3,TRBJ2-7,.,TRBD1,TGCGCCAGCAGCCAAGGCCGAAGCGGGACAGGGTGGGCCTACGAGCAGTACTTC,CASSQGRSGTGWAYEQYF
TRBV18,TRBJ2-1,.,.,TGTGCCAGCTCACGACCCCTTAGCTCCTACAATGAGCAGTTCTTC,CASSRPLSSYNEQFF
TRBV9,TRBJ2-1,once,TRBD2,TGTGCCAGCAGCCCTTATAGCGGGGGGGCATATGAGCAGTTCTTC,CASSPYSGGAYEQFF
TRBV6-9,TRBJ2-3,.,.,TGCGCCAGCAGTACAGGGCCAGATACGCAGTATTTT,CASSTGPDTQYF
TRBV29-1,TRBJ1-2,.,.,TGCAGCGTTGAAGACAGGCCCATCTTC,CSVEDRPIF
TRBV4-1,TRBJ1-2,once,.,TGCGCCAGCAGCCAAGAAGAACTCACCCCCTATGGCTACACCTTC,CASSQEELTPYGYTF
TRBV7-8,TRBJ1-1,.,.,TGTGCCAGCAGCTTGTCTCTGGGGGACACTGAAGCTTTCTTT,CASSLSLGDTEAFF
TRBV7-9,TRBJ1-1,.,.,TGTGCCAGCAGTCAACAGGGGAACACTGAAGCTTTCTTT,CASSQQGNTEAFF
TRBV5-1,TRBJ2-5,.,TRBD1,TGCGCCAGCAGCCCCTCCTCGGGACAGCGGCAAGAGACCCAGTACTTC,CASSPSSGQRQETQYF
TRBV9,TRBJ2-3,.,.,TGTGCCAGCAGCGAGCGCGGGGACGGGTGGGCAGATACGCAGTATTTT,CASSERGDGWADTQYF
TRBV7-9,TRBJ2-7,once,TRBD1,TGTGCCAGCAGCCGACCGGGACAGGGCGTCTACGAGCAGTACTTC,CASSRPGQGVYEQYF
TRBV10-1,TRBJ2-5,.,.,TGCGCCAGCAGCTCCGGGGCCAGGGATAAGACCCAGTACTTC,CASSSGARDKTQYF
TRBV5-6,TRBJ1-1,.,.,TGTGCCAGCAGCTGGGGGTCCAAAGCTTTCTTT,CASSWGSKAFF
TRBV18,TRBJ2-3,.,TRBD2,TGTGCCAGCTCACCTAGCGGGGGCACAGATACGCAGTATTTT,CASSPSGGTDTQYF
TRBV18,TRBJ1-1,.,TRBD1,TGTGCCAGCTCAGCCGGGACAGGGCGTGGTGTGTCTTCTGAAGCTTTCTTT,CASSAGTGRGVSSEAFF